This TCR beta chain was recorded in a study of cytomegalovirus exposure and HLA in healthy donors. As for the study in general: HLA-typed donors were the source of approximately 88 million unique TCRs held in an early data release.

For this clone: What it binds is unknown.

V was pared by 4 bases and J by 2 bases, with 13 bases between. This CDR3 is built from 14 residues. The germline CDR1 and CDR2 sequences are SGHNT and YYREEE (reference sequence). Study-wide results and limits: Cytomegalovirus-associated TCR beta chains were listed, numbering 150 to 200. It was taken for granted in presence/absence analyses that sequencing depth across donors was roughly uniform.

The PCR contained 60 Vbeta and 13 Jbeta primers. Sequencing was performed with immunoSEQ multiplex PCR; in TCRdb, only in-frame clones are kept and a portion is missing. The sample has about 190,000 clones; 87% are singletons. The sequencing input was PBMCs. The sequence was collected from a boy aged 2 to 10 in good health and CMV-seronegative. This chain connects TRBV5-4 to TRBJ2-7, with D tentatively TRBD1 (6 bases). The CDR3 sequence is CASSKRDNAYEQYF. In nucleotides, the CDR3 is TGTGCCAGCAGCAAAAGGGACAATGCCTACGAGCAGTACTTC.